The clone carrying this T cell receptor (beta chain) was detected only a few times. Its matching antigen is unknown. Prior to thyroid surgery, none of the patients had received any treatment. The sample comes from a study of metastatic and nonmetastatic thyroid tumors. Study as a whole: Across blood and tumor or nodule tissue, repertoires from malignant and benign thyroid patients were compared with one another.

Findings of the study overall: When malignant thyroid tumors were compared with benign nodules, TCR beta diversity was reportedly significantly higher in the malignant tumors. This held in both blood and tumor samples.

Trimming took 0 bases from V and 11 from J, leaving 18 bases between them. There are 15 residues in the CDR3. The germline V gene has CDR1 MRHNA and CDR2 SNTAGT. Through MiXCR, TCRdb re-clonotyped the PCR reads. Here the sample spans tens of thousands of clones, about 30% being singletons. The source material was blood. This chain uses TRBV6-4 with TRBJ2-3; D remains ambiguous. The receptor was isolated from a male donor with papillary thyroid cancer or a benign thyroid nodule (not recorded which). Some clones in this sample may be carry-over from other donors' samples. For the CDR3, the DNA is TGTGCCAGCAGTGACTCAGGCGGCTCCTACAATGAGCAGTATTTT. Encoded protein: CASSDSGGSYNEQYF.